This TCR beta chain came from a study of T cell responses to AZD1222 COVID-19 vaccine. Study findings and constraints: Clonal diversity may have been underestimated in mostly white British donors. Repertoire sampling occurred only after the peak T cell response.

Assay used: immunoSEQ multiplex PCR; TCRdb lists only in-frame clones, some missing. The sample carries 130,000 to 150,000 clones, approximately 89% recorded once. Trimming took 0 bases from V and 9 from J, leaving 14 bases between them. The germline V gene encodes CDR1 LGHNA and CDR2 YNFKEQ. The CDR3 consists of 14 residues. A word on this clone: Its antigen is unidentified.

The receptor was isolated from an adult in good health. The chain uses TRBV4-2 and TRBJ1-2; tentative D call: TRBD1 (5 bases). Sequenced material: peripheral blood, taken on day 0 of AZD1222 vaccination. The CDR3 protein is CASSQDPGQGSYTF. The CDR3 nucleotides read TGTGCCAGCAGCCAAGATCCTGGGCAGGGCAGCTACACCTTC.